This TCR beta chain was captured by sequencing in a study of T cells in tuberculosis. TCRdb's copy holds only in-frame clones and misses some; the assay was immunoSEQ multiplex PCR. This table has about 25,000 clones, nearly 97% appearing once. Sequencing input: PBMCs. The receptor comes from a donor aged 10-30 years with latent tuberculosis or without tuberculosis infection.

The CDR3 sequence: CASRFEGLNNEQFF. CDR3 bases: TGTGCCAGCAGATTCGAGGGACTGAACAATGAGCAGTTCTTC. The rearrangement joins TRBV6-6 to TRBJ2-1, with D perhaps matching TRBD2 (6 bases). The CDR3 extends over 14 amino acids. Germline V gene data show CDR1 as MNHNY and CDR2 as SVGAGI (reference sequence). V was cut by 6 bases and J by 5 bases, with 14 bases left in between.